Below are 30 T cell receptor beta chains sequenced from a single sample in a study of T cell changes during pregnancy in multiple sclerosis. Here immunoSEQ multiplex PCR was the method, and the copy in TCRdb shows in-frame clones only, minus some. The table lists tens of thousands of clones, approximately 94% of them singletons. The sequences come from peripheral blood, collected in the third trimester of pregnancy. All receptors derive from a female donor with multiple sclerosis, enrolled in a pregnancy study.

This chain joins TRBV9 and TRBJ1-4, with TRBD1 matching 8 bases. V lost 4 bases and J lost 7; bases outside the gene matches: 6. Germline V gene sequence: CDR1 SGDLS, CDR2 YYNGEE. This CDR3 is 14 amino acids long. CDR3 DNA sequence: TGTGCCAGCAGCCCTCGACAGGGGCCTGAAAAACTGTTTTTT. Translation gives CASSPRQGPEKLFF.

This clone was recorded once. The CDR3 region has the DNA TGTGCCAGCTTGCGGGAGGGGGCGAACACCGGGGAGCTGTTTTTT. Translating it yields CASLREGANTGELFF. J is TRBJ2-2 and V is TRBV5-5; TRBD2 aligns across 9 bases. Trimming at V came to 7 bases and at J to 0 bases, leaving 4 bases not matched to a gene. CDR3 size: 15 residues. Germline CDR1 is SGHKS and CDR2 is YYEKEE (reference sequence).

This chain connects TRBV7-6 to TRBJ2-1, with 9 bases identical to TRBD2. The germline CDR1 and CDR2 sequences are SGHVS and FNYEAQ. CDR3 length: 15 residues. Trimming at V came to 1 base and at J to 7 bases, leaving 5 bases not matched to a gene. The CDR3 DNA is TGTGCCAGCAGCTTAGTAGCGGGAGAAGGGAATGAGCAGTTCTTC. Its translation: CASSLVAGEGNEQFF.

The chain has TRBV7-9 and TRBJ1-1; maybe TRBD1 (5 bases). The CDR3 runs to 14 residues. V shed 5 bases and J shed 7 bases, with 17 bases lying between them. Per the germline V gene, CDR1 is SEHNR and CDR2 is FQNEAQ (reference sequence). As DNA, the CDR3 is TGTGCCAGCAGCCCGACGTACGGGGGTGTTGAAGCTTTCTTT. Encoded protein: CASSPTYGGVEAFF.

This rearrangement joins TRBV6-5 to TRBJ2-7; 10 bases align to TRBD1. Losses at the gene ends were 0 bases for V and 6 bases for J; bases not matched to a gene: 8. CDR1 and CDR2 from the germline V gene are MNHEY and SVGAGI. This CDR3 has 16 residues. The CDR3 nucleotides read TGTGCCAGCAGTTACTCCGGGACAGGGGTATCGGGCGAGCAGTACTTC. This encodes CASSYSGTGVSGEQYF.

CDR3: CAWSLAGRYEQYF. CDR3 in DNA: TGTGCCTGGAGTCTAGCGGGACGGTACGAGCAGTACTTC. The chain uses TRBV30 and TRBJ2-7; 9 positions match TRBD2. Germline CDR1 reads GTSNPN; CDR2 reads SVGIG (reference sequence). The CDR3 sequence is 13 residues long. V was pared by 2 bases and J by 4 bases, with 3 bases of the junction left unmatched.

A remark on this clone: Mismatch with germline at one junction end may stem from a read error. The genes are TRBV27 and TRBJ2-7, with TRBD1 matching over 8 bases. In germline, CDR1 is MNHEY, CDR2 SMNVEV (reference sequence). The CDR3 contains 13 residues. This CDR3 is CPRGQHPTYEQYF. The CDR3 coding sequence is TGTCCCAGGGGGCAGCACCCCACCTACGAGCAGTACTTC.

This sequence joins TRBV7-9 and TRBJ2-1; 9 nucleotides line up with TRBD2. The CDR3 totals 14 residues. From germline, CDR1 is SEHNR and CDR2 FQNEAQ (reference sequence). Trimming took 3 bases from V and 9 from J; bases not matched to a gene: 6. CDR3 sequence (DNA): TGTGCCAGCAGCTTGTTAGCGGGAGTGGGTGAGCAGTTCTTC. Translated, it gives CASSLLAGVGEQFF.

CDR3 sequence: CAWNQGSPAGYTF. The CDR3 DNA sequence: TGTGCCTGGAACCAGGGGTCGCCCGCTGGCTACACCTTC. J is TRBJ1-2 and V is TRBV30; TRBD1 is a possible D gene (6 bases). The V gene lost 4 bases and the J gene lost 7 bases, with 16 bases spanning the gap. Germline-derived CDR1 and CDR2 are GTSNPN and SVGIG (reference sequence). This CDR3 comprises 13 residues.

The rearrangement links TRBV27 to TRBJ1-1, with 7 bases aligning to TRBD1. With 5 bases clipped from V and 0 bases from J, the junction kept 15 bases outside the gene matches. The CDR3 runs 18 residues. Germline V CDR1 and CDR2: MNHEY, SMNVEV (reference sequence). CDR3 bases: TGTGCCAGCAGTGCTGGAAGACAGGGCCTAAACTTGAACACTGAAGCTTTCTTT. Translated: CASSAGRQGLNLNTEAFF.

The chain is built from TRBV4-3 and TRBJ2-7; 7 bases align to TRBD1. J lost 3 bases, V lost 2 bases, and 10 bases had no gene match. The CDR3 has 16 residues. CDR1 and CDR2 from the germline V gene are LGHNA and YSLEER. The CDR3 region has the DNA TGCGCCAGCAGCCAAAGTCTCTGGGACAGCTACTACGAGCAGTACTTC. Translation gives CASSQSLWDSYYEQYF.

The V gene is TRBV27, the J gene TRBJ1-2; D possibly corresponds to TRBD1 (5 bases). This CDR3 has 14 amino acids. V lost 1 base, J lost 8 bases, and 14 bases lay in between. Germline V gene lookup returns CDR1 MNHEY and CDR2 SMNVEV (reference sequence). The CDR3 here is CASSLLGGTDGYTF. CDR3 DNA sequence: TGTGCCAGCAGTTTATTGGGGGGAACTGACGGCTACACCTTC.

This clone was picked up a small number of times. V is TRBV5-4 and J is TRBJ1-2; D gene uncertain. The germline V and J ends were trimmed by 5 bases and 4 bases, with 12 bases remaining between them. This CDR3 has 13 residues. Germline CDR1 SGHNT, CDR2 YYREEE (reference sequence). CDR3 DNA sequence: TGTGCCAGCAGGTCGGTGCTACGCTATGGCTACACCTTC. Translated, it gives CASRSVLRYGYTF. Drawing the rest from reference TRBV5-4 and TRBJ1-2, the complete variable domain is ETGVTQSPTHLIKTRGQQVTLRCSSQSGHNTVSWYQQALGQGPQFIFQYYREEENGRGNFPPRFSGLQFPNYSSELNVNALELDDSALYLCASRSVLRYGYTFGSGTRLTVV.

This chain connects TRBV2 to TRBJ2-1, with D possibly TRBD2 on 5 matching bases. Trimming stripped 5 bases from V and 6 bases from J, with 8 bases between. Germline assignment: CDR1 SNHLY and CDR2 FYNNEI. This CDR3 comprises 12 residues. The CDR3 sequence: CASSKDFNEQFF. For the CDR3, the DNA is TGTGCCAGCAGTAAGGACTTCAATGAGCAGTTCTTC.

The V call is TRBV27, the J call TRBJ2-7; 9 bases align to TRBD2. This CDR3 region has 14 residues. The germline V gene encodes CDR1 MNHEY and CDR2 SMNVEV (reference sequence). V was pared by 2 bases and J by 4 bases, with 3 bases of the junction left unmatched. The CDR3 is CASSLIAGAYEQYF. CDR3 DNA: TGTGCCAGCAGTTTAATAGCGGGAGCGTACGAGCAGTACTTC.

The V gene is TRBV15, the J gene TRBJ2-5; TRBD1 is a possible D gene (6 bases). The CDR3 sequence is 15 residues long. With 3 bases removed from V and 2 bases from J, the gap between germline ends came to 13 bases. Germline CDR1 is LNHNV and CDR2 is YYDKDF (reference sequence). The chain's CDR3 is CATSSGRDTQETQYF. The CDR3 DNA follows: TGTGCCACCAGCAGCGGCCGGGACACGCAAGAGACCCAGTACTTC.

The rearrangement joins TRBV7-2 to TRBJ1-3; a possible D gene is TRBD1 (6 bases). The V end was cut by 2 bases, the J end by 4 bases, with 21 bases between. The CDR3 totals 18 residues. Germline CDR1 SGHTA, CDR2 FQGNSA. CDR3 nucleotides: TGTGCCAGCAGCTTACGGGCCTCTGGGGGACACGCCGGAAACACCATATATTTT. Protein: CASSLRASGGHAGNTIYF. Full variable domain (remainder filled in from reference TRBV7-2 and TRBJ1-3): GAGVSQSPSNKVTEKGKDVELRCDPISGHTALYWYRQSLGQGLEFLIYFQGNSAPDKSGLPSDRFSAERTGGSVSTLTIQRTQQEDSAVYLCASSLRASGGHAGNTIYFGEGSWLTVV.

The CDR3 sequence: CASSFGQITGTSGYNEQFF. The CDR3 coding sequence is TGTGCCAGCAGCTTCGGGCAAATTACCGGGACTAGCGGGTACAATGAGCAGTTCTTC. V usage is TRBV11-3 and J usage is TRBJ2-1; 12 bases match TRBD2. The CDR3 length is 19 residues. V dropped 3 bases and J dropped 4; count of bases not matched to a gene: 13. Germline CDR1 is SGHNT and CDR2 is YENEEA.

This clone was counted a single time. V and J are TRBV30 and TRBJ2-1; no clear D. The CDR3 runs 16 residues. V was shortened by 0 bases and J by 5 bases, with 17 bases between the two germline ends. The germline gives CDR1 GTSNPN, CDR2 SVGIG (reference sequence). This CDR3 reads CAWSVHKAVGDNEQFF. The CDR3 DNA sequence: TGTGCCTGGAGTGTACATAAGGCTGTCGGAGACAATGAGCAGTTCTTC.

The CDR3 DNA sequence: TGTGCCTGGAGTGGGGCAGGCGGGGGTGAAGCTTTCTTT. Protein: CAWSGAGGGEAFF. The chain carries TRBV30 and TRBJ1-1; a weak D match, TRBD1 (5 bases). CDR3 length equals 13 residues. The germline CDR1 and CDR2 sequences are GTSNPN and SVGIG (reference sequence). Trimming removed 1 base at V and 7 bases at J, with 13 bases between.

V gene TRBV9 combines with J gene TRBJ2-3; 9 bases map to TRBD2. Germline V gene data show CDR1 as SGDLS and CDR2 as YYNGEE. This CDR3 contains 15 residues. V trimming: 4 bases; J trimming: 5 bases; junction bases outside the gene matches: 8. The CDR3 loop is CASSFSGSGIDTQYF. Here the CDR3 DNA reads TGTGCCAGCAGCTTTAGCGGGAGCGGAATAGATACGCAGTATTTT.

The V and J genes are TRBV6-5 and TRBJ1-4, with D possibly being TRBD1 (6 bases). This CDR3 is 15 amino acids long. Trimming pared 0 bases from V and 8 bases from J, leaving 13 bases between. CDR1 is MNHEY, CDR2 SVGAGI, per germline. The chain's CDR3 is CASSYSIGGREKLFF. CDR3 bases: TGTGCCAGCAGTTACTCAATAGGGGGAAGAGAAAAACTGTTTTTT.

The genes are TRBV27 and TRBJ1-2; maybe TRBD1 (5 bases). The CDR3 covers 15 residues. Trimming removed 3 bases from V and 4 bases from J, with 15 bases in between. Germline V gene sequence: CDR1 MNHEY, CDR2 SMNVEV (reference sequence). In DNA form, the CDR3 reads TGTGCCAGCAGTTTGACCTCGGCAGGGTCCTATGGCTACACCTTC. It is translated as CASSLTSAGSYGYTF.

This chain connects TRBV19 to TRBJ2-1, with 12 positions matching TRBD2. Germline CDR1 LNHDA, CDR2 SQIVND (reference sequence). CDR3 length equals 15 residues. The ends lost 8 bases at V and 7 bases at J; junction bases unmatched: 9. The CDR3 sequence is CASRLAGAPGNEQFF. CDR3 nucleotides: TGTGCCAGTCGACTAGCGGGAGCCCCCGGGAATGAGCAGTTCTTC.

This CDR3 is CSVENSGRAFLHNEQFF. The CDR3 DNA reads TGCAGCGTTGAGAATAGCGGGAGGGCCTTCCTCCACAATGAGCAGTTCTTC. The J gene is TRBJ2-1, the V gene TRBV29-1, with 11 bases fitting TRBD2. This CDR3 is 17 amino acids long. Germline V CDR1 and CDR2: SQVTM, ANQGSEA. V lost 3 bases, J lost 5 bases, and 12 bases stayed unmatched.

A single count supports this clone. V usage is TRBV5-1 and J usage is TRBJ2-7, with TRBD1 matching 9 bases. Per germline, CDR1 SGHRS and CDR2 YFSETQ. The CDR3 extends over 15 amino acids. V dropped 0 bases and J dropped 3; count of bases not matched to a gene: 4. The CDR3 is CASSLVGQGNYEQYF. CDR3 DNA sequence: TGCGCCAGCAGCTTGGTGGGACAGGGCAACTACGAGCAGTACTTC.

J is TRBJ2-3 and V is TRBV6-5; 9 nucleotides match TRBD2. Germline loops: CDR1 MNHEY, CDR2 SVGAGI. The CDR3 has 14 amino acids. Trimming removed 7 bases from V and 5 bases from J; junction bases left unmatched: 7. This CDR3 is CASKSGGQGDTQYF. The CDR3 nucleotides read TGTGCCAGCAAAAGCGGGGGGCAAGGAGATACGCAGTATTTT.

The V call is TRBV27, the J call TRBJ2-1; D might be TRBD1 (5 bases). CDR1 and CDR2 from the germline V gene are MNHEY and SMNVEV (reference sequence). Trimming removed 5 bases from V and 8 bases from J, with 16 bases in between. The length of the CDR3 is 14 residues. CDR3 amino acids: CASSTYQGVDEQFF. CDR3 nucleotide sequence: TGTGCCAGCAGTACCTACCAAGGGGTCGATGAGCAGTTCTTC.

The chain combines TRBV11-2 with TRBJ2-1; TRBD1 agrees at 7 bases. J was trimmed by 5 bases and V by 1 base; bases with no gene match: 5. The CDR3 has 15 amino acids. CDR1 is SGHAT, CDR2 FQNNGV, per germline. This CDR3 reads CASSLGQGPNNEQFF. The CDR3 nucleotides are TGTGCCAGCAGCTTAGGACAGGGACCTAACAATGAGCAGTTCTTC.

The gene calls are TRBV15 and TRBJ2-1; 13 nucleotides line up with TRBD2. After removal of 5 bases from V and 14 bases from J, the junction contained 15 bases not matched to a gene. The CDR3 has 16 amino acids. Germline assignment: CDR1 LNHNV and CDR2 YYDKDF (reference sequence). CDR3 residues: CATSPPGTSGDPHEFF. CDR3 nucleotides: TGTGCCACCAGCCCGCCTGGGACTAGCGGGGACCCCCACGAGTTCTTC.